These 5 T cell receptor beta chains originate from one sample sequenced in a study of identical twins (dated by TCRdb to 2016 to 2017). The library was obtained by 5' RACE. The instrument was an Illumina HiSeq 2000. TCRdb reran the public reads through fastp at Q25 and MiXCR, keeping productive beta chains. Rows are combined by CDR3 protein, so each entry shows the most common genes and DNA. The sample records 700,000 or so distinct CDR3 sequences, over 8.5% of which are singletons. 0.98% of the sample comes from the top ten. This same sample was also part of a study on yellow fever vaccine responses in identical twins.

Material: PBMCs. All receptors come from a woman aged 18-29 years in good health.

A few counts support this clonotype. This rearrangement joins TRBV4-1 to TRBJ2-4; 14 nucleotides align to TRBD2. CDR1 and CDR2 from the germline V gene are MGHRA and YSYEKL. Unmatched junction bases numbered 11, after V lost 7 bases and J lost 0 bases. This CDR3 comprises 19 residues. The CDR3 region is CASTDRTSGGPVAKNIQYF. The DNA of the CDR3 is TGCGCCAGCACCGATAGGACTAGCGGGGGGCCAGTAGCCAAAAACATTCAGTACTTC.

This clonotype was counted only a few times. This CDR3 reads CASSFVPNEQYF. For the CDR3, the DNA is TGTGCCAGCAGCTTTGTCCCTAACGAGCAGTACTTC. The rearrangement links TRBV11-1 to TRBJ2-7; D is undetermined. The V and J ends lost 3 bases and 5 bases respectively, with 8 bases between them. This CDR3 spans 12 amino acids. Germline CDR1 reads SGHAT; CDR2 reads FQDESV (reference sequence).

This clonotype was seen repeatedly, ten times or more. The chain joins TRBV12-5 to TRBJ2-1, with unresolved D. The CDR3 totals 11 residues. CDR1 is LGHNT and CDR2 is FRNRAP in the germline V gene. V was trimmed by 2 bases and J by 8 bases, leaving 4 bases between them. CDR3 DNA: TGTGCTAGTGGTTTGATCGATGAGCAGTTCTTC. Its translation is CASGLIDEQFF.

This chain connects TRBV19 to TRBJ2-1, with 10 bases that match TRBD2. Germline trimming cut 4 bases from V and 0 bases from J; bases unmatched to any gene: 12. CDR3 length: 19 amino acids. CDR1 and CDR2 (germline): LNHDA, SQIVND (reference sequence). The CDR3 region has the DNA TGTGCCAGTAGTAGTCACAGGACTAGCGGATCTAGCTCCTACAATGAGCAGTTCTTC. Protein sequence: CASSSHRTSGSSSYNEQFF.

CDR3 bases: TGTGCCAGCAGCTCGGGGGCAGACCAAGAGACCCAGTACTTC. This translates into CASSSGADQETQYF. The genes are TRBV11-2 and TRBJ2-5; D assignment may be TRBD1 or TRBD2 (6 bases each). V was trimmed by 4 bases and J by 0 bases, leaving 9 bases between them. Germline CDR1 SGHAT, CDR2 FQNNGV. This CDR3 comprises 14 residues.